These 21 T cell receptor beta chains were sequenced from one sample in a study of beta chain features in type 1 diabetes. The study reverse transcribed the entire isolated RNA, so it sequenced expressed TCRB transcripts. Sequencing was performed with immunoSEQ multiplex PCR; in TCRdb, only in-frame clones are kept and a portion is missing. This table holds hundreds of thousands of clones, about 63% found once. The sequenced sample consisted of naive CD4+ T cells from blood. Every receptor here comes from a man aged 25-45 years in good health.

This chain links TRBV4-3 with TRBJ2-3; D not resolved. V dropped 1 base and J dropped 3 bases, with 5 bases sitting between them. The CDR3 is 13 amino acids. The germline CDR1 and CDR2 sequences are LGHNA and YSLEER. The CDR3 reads CASSQVSTDTQYF. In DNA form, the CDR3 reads TGCGCCAGCAGCCAAGTGTCGACAGATACGCAGTATTTT.

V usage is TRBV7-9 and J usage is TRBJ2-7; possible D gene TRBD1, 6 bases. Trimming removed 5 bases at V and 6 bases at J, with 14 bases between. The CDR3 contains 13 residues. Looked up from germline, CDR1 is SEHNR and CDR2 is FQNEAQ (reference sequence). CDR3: CASSGGWGPEQYF. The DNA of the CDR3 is TGTGCCAGCAGCGGAGGCTGGGGGCCCGAGCAGTACTTC.

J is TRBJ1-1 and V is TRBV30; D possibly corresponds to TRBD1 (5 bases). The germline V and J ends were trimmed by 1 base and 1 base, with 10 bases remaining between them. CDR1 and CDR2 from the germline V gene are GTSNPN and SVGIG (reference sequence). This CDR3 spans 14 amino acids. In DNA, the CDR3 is TGTGCCTGGAGTGAAGGAACAGGGAACACTGAAGCTTTCTTT. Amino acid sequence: CAWSEGTGNTEAFF. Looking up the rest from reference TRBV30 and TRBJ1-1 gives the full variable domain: SQTIHQWPATLVQPVGSPLSLECTVEGTSNPNLYWYRQAAGRGLQLLFYSVGIGQISSEVPQNLSASRPQDRQFILSSKKLLLSDSGFYLCAWSEGTGNTEAFFGQGTRLTVV.

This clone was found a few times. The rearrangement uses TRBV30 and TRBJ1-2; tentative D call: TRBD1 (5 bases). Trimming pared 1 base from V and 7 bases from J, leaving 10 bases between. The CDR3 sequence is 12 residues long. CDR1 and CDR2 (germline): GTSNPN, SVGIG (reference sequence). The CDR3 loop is CAWSETAGGYTF. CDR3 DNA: TGTGCCTGGAGTGAGACAGCGGGTGGCTACACCTTC.

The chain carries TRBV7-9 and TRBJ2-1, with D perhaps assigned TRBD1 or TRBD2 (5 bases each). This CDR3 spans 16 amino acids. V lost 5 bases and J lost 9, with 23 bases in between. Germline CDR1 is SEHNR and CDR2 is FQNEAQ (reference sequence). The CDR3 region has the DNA TGTGCCAGCAGCCAACTGTGGGGACCCTCGCGAGTTGAGCAGTTCTTC. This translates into CASSQLWGPSRVEQFF.

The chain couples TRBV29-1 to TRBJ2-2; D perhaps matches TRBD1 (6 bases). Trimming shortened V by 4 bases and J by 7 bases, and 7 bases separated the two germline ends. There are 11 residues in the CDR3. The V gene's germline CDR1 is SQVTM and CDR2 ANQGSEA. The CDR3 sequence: CSVAGVGELFF. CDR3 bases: TGCAGCGTTGCAGGGGTCGGGGAGCTGTTTTTT.

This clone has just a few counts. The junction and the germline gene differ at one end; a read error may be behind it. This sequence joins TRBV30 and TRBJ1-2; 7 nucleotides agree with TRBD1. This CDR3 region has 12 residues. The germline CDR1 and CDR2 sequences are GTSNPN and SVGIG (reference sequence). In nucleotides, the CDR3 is TGTGCCTGGAGTGTAAGCAGACAGGGCTCCACCTTC. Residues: CAWSVSRQGSTF.

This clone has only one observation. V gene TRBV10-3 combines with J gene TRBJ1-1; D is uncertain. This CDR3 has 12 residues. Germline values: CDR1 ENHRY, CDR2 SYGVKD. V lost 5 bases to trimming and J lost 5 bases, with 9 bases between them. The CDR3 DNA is TGTGCCATCAGTACCCAAGGAACTGAAGCTTTCTTT. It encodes CAISTQGTEAFF.

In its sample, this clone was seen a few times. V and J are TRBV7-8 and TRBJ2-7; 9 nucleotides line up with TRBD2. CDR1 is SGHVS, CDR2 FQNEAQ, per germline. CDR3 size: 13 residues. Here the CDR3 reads CAGGLAGSYEQYF. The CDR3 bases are TGTGCGGGAGGGCTAGCGGGAAGCTACGAGCAGTACTTC.

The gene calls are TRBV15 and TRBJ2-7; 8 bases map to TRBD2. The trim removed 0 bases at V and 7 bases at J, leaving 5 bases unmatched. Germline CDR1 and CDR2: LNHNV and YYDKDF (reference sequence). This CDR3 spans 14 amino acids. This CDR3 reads CATSRDGTRWEQYF. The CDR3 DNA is TGTGCCACCAGCAGAGATGGGACTAGGTGGGAGCAGTACTTC.

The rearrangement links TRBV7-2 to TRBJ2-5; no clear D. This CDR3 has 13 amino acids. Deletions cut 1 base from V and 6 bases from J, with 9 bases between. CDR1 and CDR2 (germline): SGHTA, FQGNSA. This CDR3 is CASSLVPEQTQYF. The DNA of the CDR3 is TGTGCCAGCAGCTTAGTGCCCGAGCAGACCCAGTACTTC.

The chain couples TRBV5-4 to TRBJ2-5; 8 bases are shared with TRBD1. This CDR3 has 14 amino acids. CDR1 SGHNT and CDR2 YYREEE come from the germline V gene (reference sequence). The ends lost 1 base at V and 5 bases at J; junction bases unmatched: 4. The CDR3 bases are TGTGCCAGCAGCTTGCAGGGGGCGAGGGAGACCCAGTACTTC. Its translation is CASSLQGARETQYF.

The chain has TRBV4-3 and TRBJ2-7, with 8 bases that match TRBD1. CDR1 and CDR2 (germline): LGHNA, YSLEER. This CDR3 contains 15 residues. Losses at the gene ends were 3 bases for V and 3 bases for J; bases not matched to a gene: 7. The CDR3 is CASSHRTGQNYEQYF. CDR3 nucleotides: TGCGCCAGCAGCCACCGGACAGGGCAGAACTACGAGCAGTACTTC.

The CDR3 loop reads CASSQSTGGAYEQYF. The CDR3 nucleotides read TGCGCCAGCAGCCAATCTACAGGGGGTGCCTACGAGCAGTACTTC. The genes are TRBV4-3 and TRBJ2-7, with 8 nucleotides matching TRBD1. Germline assignment: CDR1 LGHNA and CDR2 YSLEER. The CDR3 totals 15 residues. V trimming: 2 bases; J trimming: 2 bases; junction bases outside the gene matches: 5.

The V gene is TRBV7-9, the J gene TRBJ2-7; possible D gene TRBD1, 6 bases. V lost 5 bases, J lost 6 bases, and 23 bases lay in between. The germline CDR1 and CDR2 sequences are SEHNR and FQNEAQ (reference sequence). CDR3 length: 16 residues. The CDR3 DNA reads TGTGCCAGCAGCCCTTGGACAGTCACCAGAAGCGGCGAGCAGTACTTC. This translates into CASSPWTVTRSGEQYF.

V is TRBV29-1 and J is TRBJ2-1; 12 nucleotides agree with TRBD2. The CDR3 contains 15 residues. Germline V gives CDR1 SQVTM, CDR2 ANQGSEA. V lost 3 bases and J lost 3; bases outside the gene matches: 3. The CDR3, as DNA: TGCAGCGTTGAGGGACTAGCGGGTAGCTACAATGAGCAGTTCTTC. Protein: CSVEGLAGSYNEQFF.

The CDR3 spells CASSIPGRKTETQYF. Here the CDR3 DNA reads TGTGCCAGCAGCATTCCGGGACGCAAGACCGAGACCCAGTACTTC. The J gene is TRBJ2-5, the V gene TRBV7-2; D tentatively fits TRBD1 or TRBD2 (5 bases each). The CDR3 spans 15 residues. Germline CDR1 and CDR2: SGHTA and FQGNSA. Between the trimmed V and J ends, which lost 5 bases and 5 bases, there was a span of 18 bases.

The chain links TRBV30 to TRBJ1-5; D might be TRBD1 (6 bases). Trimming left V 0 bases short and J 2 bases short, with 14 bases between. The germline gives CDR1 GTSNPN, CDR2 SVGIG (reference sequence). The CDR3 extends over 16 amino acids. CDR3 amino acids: CAWSVRTGGGNQPQHF. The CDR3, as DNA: TGTGCCTGGAGTGTAAGAACCGGGGGCGGCAATCAGCCCCAGCATTTT.

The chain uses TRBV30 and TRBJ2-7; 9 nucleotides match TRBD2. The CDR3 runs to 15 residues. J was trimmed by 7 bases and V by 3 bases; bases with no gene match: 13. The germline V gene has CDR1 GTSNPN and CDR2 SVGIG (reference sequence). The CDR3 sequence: CAWSSGVAGVREQYF. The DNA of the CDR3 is TGTGCCTGGAGCAGCGGGGTAGCGGGAGTCCGGGAGCAGTACTTC.

CDR3 residues: CASSPGTSGIYNEQFF. The CDR3 bases are TGTGCCAGCAGCCCCGGGACTAGCGGGATCTACAATGAGCAGTTCTTC. The chain uses TRBV9 and TRBJ2-1; 13 nucleotides agree with TRBD2. CDR1 is SGDLS and CDR2 is YYNGEE in the germline V gene. The CDR3 loop spans 16 amino acids. V gave up 4 bases and J gave up 3 bases; unmatched junction bases: 4.

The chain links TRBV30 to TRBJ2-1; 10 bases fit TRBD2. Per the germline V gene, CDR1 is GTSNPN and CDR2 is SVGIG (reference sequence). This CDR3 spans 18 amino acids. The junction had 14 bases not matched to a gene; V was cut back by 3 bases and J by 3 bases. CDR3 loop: CAWRPALITSGVYNEQFF. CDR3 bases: TGTGCCTGGAGACCCGCTCTAATCACTAGCGGGGTCTACAATGAGCAGTTCTTC.